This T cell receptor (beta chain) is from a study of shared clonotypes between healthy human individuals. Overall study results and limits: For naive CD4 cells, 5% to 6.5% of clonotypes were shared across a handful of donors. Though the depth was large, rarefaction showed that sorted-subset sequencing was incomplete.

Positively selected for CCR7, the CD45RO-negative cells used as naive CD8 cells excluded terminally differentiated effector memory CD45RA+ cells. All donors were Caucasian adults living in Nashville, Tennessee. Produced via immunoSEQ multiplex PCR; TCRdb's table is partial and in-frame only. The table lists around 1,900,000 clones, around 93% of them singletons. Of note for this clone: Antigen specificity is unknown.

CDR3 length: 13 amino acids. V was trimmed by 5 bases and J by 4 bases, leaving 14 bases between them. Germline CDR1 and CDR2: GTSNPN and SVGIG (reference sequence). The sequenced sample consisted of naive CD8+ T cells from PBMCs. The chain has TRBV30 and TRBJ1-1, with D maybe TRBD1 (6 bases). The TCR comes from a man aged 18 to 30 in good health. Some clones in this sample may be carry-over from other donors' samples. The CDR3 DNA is TGTGCCTGGGACTACAGGGTTGGCACTGAAGCTTTCTTT. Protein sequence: CAWDYRVGTEAFF.